This T cell receptor (beta chain) was sequenced during a study of blood T cell repertoires in COVID-19. V was shortened by 7 bases and J by 7 bases, with 22 bases between the two germline ends. This CDR3 region has 15 residues. Germline V CDR1 and CDR2: LNHDA, SQIVND (reference sequence). Methods used by the authors: Reference gene primer amplification gave estimated nucleated cell counts. Here immunoSEQ multiplex PCR was the method, and the copy in TCRdb shows in-frame clones only, minus some. That table supplies the V and J calls and clone size; D and trimming were determined from the DNA. The sample has about 250,000 clones; 86% are singletons.

The chain links TRBV19 to TRBJ1-2; the D is unclear. The sample comprised peripheral blood. The receptor was derived from a woman in her sixties or seventies who had recovered from COVID-19. CDR3 loop: CASKATGRDGVGYTF. The CDR3, as DNA: TGTGCCAGTAAGGCGACCGGGAGGGATGGGGTTGGCTACACCTTC.